A single sample gave rise to the 32 T cell receptor beta chains below, sequenced in a study of blood T cells in healthy people across ages (dated by TCRdb to the mid-2010s). The receptor library was made with 5' RACE. TCRdb lists the instrument as Illumina HiSeq 2500. The second PCR ran for roughly 7 to 12 cycles and used a J-beta primer mix along with a sample-barcoded 5' primer. TCRdb reanalyzed the raw reads on its own, using fastp at Q25 for trimming and MiXCR for clone calling, and kept in-frame beta chains. Entries that share a CDR3 protein sequence are merged under the most common genes and DNA. The sample yields roughly 2 million distinct CDR3 sequences; approximately 50% were counted once. Of the sample, roughly 2% falls within the top ten clones. Sequences were obtained from blood. The source is a woman in her forties in good health.

This clonotype appeared a single time. The J gene is TRBJ2-3, the V gene TRBV7-2; D not resolved. The CDR3 contains 16 residues. Per germline, CDR1 SGHTA and CDR2 FQGNSA. Deletions cut 1 base from V and 2 bases from J, with 13 bases between. In DNA form, the CDR3 reads TGTGCCAGCAGCTTAGTAGTCGGGCAGAACACAGATACGCAGTATTTT. It codes for CASSLVVGQNTDTQYF. The full variable domain, with the rest looked up from reference TRBV7-2 and TRBJ2-3, is GAGVSQSPSNKVTEKGKDVELRCDPISGHTALYWYRQSLGQGLEFLIYFQGNSAPDKSGLPSDRFSAERTGGSVSTLTIQRTQQEDSAVYLCASSLVVGQNTDTQYFGPGTRLTVL.

This clonotype was picked up a small number of times. The rearrangement uses TRBV4-1 and TRBJ1-2, with D maybe TRBD1 (6 bases). V was pared by 0 bases and J by 9 bases, with 14 bases between. Germline V gene lookup returns CDR1 MGHRA and CDR2 YSYEKL. The CDR3 is made up of 14 amino acids. CDR3 protein: CASSQDGRGGSYTF. In DNA form, the CDR3 reads TGCGCCAGCAGCCAAGATGGAAGGGGGGGAAGCTACACCTTC.

The chain combines TRBV12-3 or TRBV12-4 with TRBJ1-2; D gene ambiguous. The V end was cut by 5 bases, the J end by 7 bases, with 11 bases between. The CDR3 sequence is 12 residues long. The CDR3 sequence: CASSPGLLGYTF. The CDR3 DNA follows: TGTGCCAGCAGTCCGGGGTTGCTTGGCTACACCTTC.

V usage is TRBV27 and J usage is TRBJ2-7, with D unclear. The CDR3 totals 15 residues. CDR1 is MNHEY, CDR2 SMNVEV, per germline (reference sequence). The V and J ends lost 2 bases and 0 bases respectively, with 11 bases between them. CDR3 nucleotides: TGTGCCAGCAGTTTACTCGGAGAGGCCTCCTACGAGCAGTACTTC. Its protein product is CASSLLGEASYEQYF.

The rearrangement uses TRBV20-1 and TRBJ2-5; TRBD1 matches at 9 bases. Germline V CDR1 and CDR2: DFQATT, SNEGSKA (reference sequence). With 0 bases clipped from V and 1 base from J, the junction kept 3 bases outside the gene matches. The CDR3 runs to 15 residues. The CDR3, as DNA: TGCAGTGCTAGAGATCCGACAGGGGGCCAAGAGACCCAGTACTTC. Its protein product is CSARDPTGGQETQYF.

J is TRBJ2-1 and V is TRBV28; D is perhaps TRBD2 (6 bases). Germline V gene lookup returns CDR1 MDHEN and CDR2 SYDVKM. The V end was cut by 5 bases, the J end by 13 bases, with 21 bases between. The CDR3 sequence is 14 residues long. Here the CDR3 reads CASSTTGPGETQFF. CDR3 nucleotide sequence: TGTGCCAGCAGTACCACAGGTCCGGGGGAGACCCAGTTCTTC. The full variable domain, with the rest looked up from reference TRBV28 and TRBJ2-1, is DVKVTQSSRYLVKRTGEKVFLECVQDMDHENMFWYRQDPGLGLRLIYFSYDVKMKEKGDIPEGYSVSREKKERFSLILESASTNQTSMYLCASSTTGPGETQFFGPGTRLTVL.

The genes are TRBV20-1 and TRBJ1-4; D possibly corresponds to TRBD1 (5 bases). V lost 0 bases, J lost 8 bases, and 13 bases lay in between. The CDR3 spans 14 residues. In germline, CDR1 is DFQATT, CDR2 SNEGSKA (reference sequence). The CDR3 loop reads CSARDLRAGEKLFF. The CDR3 DNA follows: TGCAGTGCTAGAGATCTCAGGGCAGGAGAAAAACTGTTTTTT.

This clonotype was picked up a small number of times. The chain combines TRBV7-2 with TRBJ1-6; D is ambiguous. The CDR3 consists of 14 residues. Germline V gene lookup returns CDR1 SGHTA and CDR2 FQGNSA. V was cut by 5 bases and J by 8 bases, with 13 bases left in between. CDR3 protein: CASSPRGSDSPLHF. The CDR3 DNA sequence: TGTGCCAGCAGCCCTAGAGGTTCGGATTCACCCCTCCACTTT.

The chain links TRBV7-2 to TRBJ2-1, with 7 bases identical to TRBD2. The CDR3 covers 14 residues. Germline CDR1 and CDR2: SGHTA and FQGNSA. The junction had 7 bases not matched to a gene; V was cut back by 8 bases and J by 3 bases. The CDR3 DNA is TGTGCCAGCTTCAGCGGGGTGTTCTACAATGAGCAGTTCTTC. Protein product: CASFSGVFYNEQFF.

This clonotype was counted a single time. CDR3 in amino acids: CASSSLGGAIPNEQYF. The CDR3 DNA reads as TGTGCCAGCAGTTCCCTTGGGGGGGCCATCCCCAATGAGCAGTACTTC. The chain uses TRBV6-2 or TRBV6-3 and TRBJ2-5, with D perhaps matching TRBD2 (7 bases). V gave up 4 bases and J gave up 11 bases, with 26 bases separating them. CDR1 and CDR2 from the germline V gene are MNHEY and SVGEGT. This CDR3 has 16 amino acids.

The chain is built from TRBV20-1 and TRBJ2-4, with no clear D. The J call is uncertain, as TRBJ2-7 better fits the DNA end. The CDR3 loop spans 13 amino acids. From germline, CDR1 is DFQATT and CDR2 SNEGSKA (reference sequence). In nucleotides, the CDR3 is TGCAGTGCCAGCGACATCGCCGCCTACGAGCAGTACTTC. This codes for CSASDIAAYEQYF.

This clonotype was seen a handful of times. The chain couples TRBV15 to TRBJ1-2, with a tentative D call TRBD1 (5 bases). This CDR3 region has 13 residues. Germline values: CDR1 LNHNV, CDR2 YYDKDF (reference sequence). V was pared by 1 base and J by 4 bases, with 7 bases between. Here the CDR3 reads CATSRGGGYGYTF. Written as DNA, the CDR3 is TGTGCCACCAGCAGAGGGGGGGGCTATGGCTACACCTTC.

The table lists this clonotype with a few counts. The chain couples TRBV6-5 to TRBJ2-3; D call uncertain. Germline V lookup: CDR1 MNHEY, CDR2 SVGAGI. V gave up 5 bases and J gave up 0 bases, with 12 bases separating them. The CDR3 is 15 residues long. The CDR3 DNA reads as TGTGCCAGCAGTCCTGCGACAATCAGCACAGATACGCAGTATTTT. It specifies CASSPATISTDTQYF.

This clonotype has a count of ten or more. The CDR3 DNA is TGTGCCAGCAGTCCGCCGGGGGTGATGCACTATGGCTACACCTTC. As protein: CASSPPGVMHYGYTF. J is TRBJ1-2 and V is TRBV12-3 or TRBV12-4; maybe TRBD1 (5 bases). V was shortened by 5 bases and J by 3 bases, with 16 bases between the two germline ends. CDR3 length: 15 residues.

V is TRBV15 and J is TRBJ2-4; TRBD1 aligns across 10 bases. The assigned J gene may be wrong: the sequence end matches TRBJ2-7 better. Germline V gene lookup returns CDR1 LNHNV and CDR2 YYDKDF (reference sequence). This CDR3 region has 19 residues. The CDR3 coding sequence is TGTGCCACCAGCAATTGTGATCTACGGAATGGGGACAGGGGACACGAGCAGTACTTC. It is translated as CATSNCDLRNGDRGHEQYF.

The chain is built from TRBV6-6 and TRBJ2-7; 11 bases line up with TRBD1. V lost 2 bases and J lost 4; bases outside the gene matches: 4. CDR1 is MNHNY, CDR2 SVGAGI, per germline (reference sequence). The CDR3 has 15 amino acids. The CDR3: CASSYGTGGPYEQYF. The CDR3 coding sequence is TGTGCCAGCAGTTACGGGACAGGGGGGCCTTACGAGCAGTACTTC.

The chain links TRBV28 to TRBJ2-1; the D call may be TRBD1 or TRBD2 (6 bases each). Germline-derived CDR1 and CDR2 are MDHEN and SYDVKM. The CDR3 is 21 residues long. The V gene lost 1 base and the J gene lost 8 bases, with 33 bases spanning the gap. The CDR3 coding sequence is TGTGCCAGCAGTTTATCGGCGGGGCCCCAAAGACAGGCCCAATTATCCGATGAGCAGTTCTTC. It translates to CASSLSAGPQRQAQLSDEQFF.

The chain couples TRBV3-1 to TRBJ1-2; possibly TRBD1 for D (5 bases). The CDR3 covers 14 residues. V was cut by 0 bases and J by 5 bases, with 10 bases left in between. Germline V lookup: CDR1 LGHDT, CDR2 YNNKEL (reference sequence). CDR3 nucleotides: TGTGCCAGCAGCCAAGAGGGGGTTTGGTATGGCTACACCTTC. Encoded protein: CASSQEGVWYGYTF.

A few counts support this clonotype. The V call is TRBV12-3 or TRBV12-4, the J call TRBJ2-1; 12 bases map to TRBD2. After removal of 4 bases from V and 4 bases from J, the junction contained 5 bases not matched to a gene. The CDR3 is made up of 16 amino acids. The CDR3 DNA reads as TGTGCCAGCAGTTCATGGACTAGCGGGAATTACAATGAGCAGTTCTTC. Its protein is CASSSWTSGNYNEQFF.

V usage is TRBV7-2 and J usage is TRBJ2-1; possibly TRBD2 for D (6 bases). V was shortened by 10 bases and J by 0 bases, with 19 bases between the two germline ends. Germline values: CDR1 SGHTA, CDR2 FQGNSA. The CDR3 spans 16 residues. The CDR3: CATKGGDTRSYNEQFF. The CDR3 DNA follows: TGTGCCACCAAGGGAGGTGACACCCGCTCCTACAATGAGCAGTTCTTC.

This clonotype came up a few times. The J gene is TRBJ2-5, the V gene TRBV29-1; D may be TRBD1 (5 bases). V lost 8 bases to trimming and J lost 0 bases, with 16 bases between them. CDR3 size: 14 residues. The germline V gene encodes CDR1 SQVTM and CDR2 ANQGSEA. Written as DNA, the CDR3 is TGCAGCCATATGGGGCAAACACACCAAGAGACCCAGTACTTC. As protein: CSHMGQTHQETQYF.

V and J are TRBV20-1 and TRBJ2-1; D assignment may be TRBD1 or TRBD2 (5 bases each). The CDR3 contains 14 residues. With 4 bases removed from V and 2 bases from J, the gap between germline ends came to 12 bases. CDR1 is DFQATT and CDR2 is SNEGSKA in the germline V gene (reference sequence). The CDR3 region is CSAKGTGTYNEQFF. The DNA for the CDR3 is TGCAGTGCTAAGGGGACCGGGACCTACAATGAGCAGTTCTTC.

This chain connects TRBV5-1 to TRBJ1-6; 9 bases map to TRBD1. Trimming removed 7 bases from V and 8 bases from J; junction bases left unmatched: 10. CDR1 and CDR2 (germline): SGHRS, YFSETQ. The CDR3 length is 15 residues. The CDR3 coding sequence is TGCGCCAGCTGCGCGACAGGGGGATTTGATTCACCCCTCCACTTT. Translated: CASCATGGFDSPLHF.

The chain links TRBV3-1 to TRBJ2-3, with 8 bases matching TRBD2. J gave up 2 bases and V 6 bases, and 10 bases lay outside the gene matches. The CDR3 contains 16 residues. Germline values: CDR1 LGHDT, CDR2 YNNKEL (reference sequence). The DNA for the CDR3 is TGTGCCAGCAGTCTAAAGCGGGGGAAGTACACAGATACGCAGTATTTT. Protein product: CASSLKRGKYTDTQYF.

This clonotype was picked up a small number of times. The CDR3 sequence is CASSLDRIIDEQFF. The CDR3 nucleotides read TGTGCCAGCAGCCTTGACAGGATAATCGATGAGCAGTTCTTC. This chain joins TRBV7-2 and TRBJ2-1; a possible D gene is TRBD1 (6 bases). The germline V and J ends were trimmed by 5 bases and 8 bases, with 16 bases remaining between them. The CDR3 totals 14 residues. Germline CDR1 reads SGHTA; CDR2 reads FQGNSA.

V usage is TRBV29-1 and J usage is TRBJ2-1; 7 bases align to TRBD2. Germline V lookup: CDR1 SQVTM, CDR2 ANQGSEA. CDR3 length: 14 amino acids. The ends lost 7 bases at V and 2 bases at J; junction bases unmatched: 8. The CDR3 DNA reads as TGCAGCGCCCACCTAAGCGGGACCTACAATGAGCAGTTCTTC. Translation gives CSAHLSGTYNEQFF.

This clonotype was counted between two and nine times. J is TRBJ2-1 and V is TRBV6-1; no reliable D call. Germline V gene data show CDR1 as MNHNS and CDR2 as SASEGT. Trimming took off 1 base at V and 13 bases at J, with 14 bases between the two ends. The CDR3 is 13 residues long. The CDR3 here is CASSEGLSLPQFF. CDR3 in DNA: TGTGCCAGCAGTGAAGGATTGAGCCTACCACAGTTCTTC.

The chain employs TRBV6-5 and TRBJ2-6; D might be TRBD1 (6 bases). The germline V and J ends were trimmed by 0 bases and 0 bases, with 12 bases remaining between them. CDR1 is MNHEY and CDR2 is SVGAGI in the germline V gene. The length of the CDR3 is 18 residues. The CDR3 reads CASSYSGGPSSGANVLTF. CDR3 DNA sequence: TGTGCCAGCAGTTACTCAGGGGGACCGAGCTCTGGGGCCAACGTCCTGACTTTC.

This clonotype was counted a few times. The chain employs TRBV28 and TRBJ1-2, with unresolved D. This CDR3 spans 11 amino acids. Germline CDR1 reads MDHEN; CDR2 reads SYDVKM. Trimming pared 7 bases from V and 8 bases from J, leaving 11 bases between. The chain's CDR3 is CASTPGDGYTF. As DNA, the CDR3 is TGTGCCAGCACCCCCGGCGACGGCTACACCTTC.

This rearrangement joins TRBV6-5 to TRBJ1-1, with D perhaps matching TRBD1 (5 bases). Germline-derived CDR1 and CDR2 are MNHEY and SVGAGI. The V and J ends lost 6 bases and 0 bases respectively, with 14 bases between them. The CDR3 length is 15 residues. The chain's CDR3 is CASSPRQYMNTEAFF. CDR3 DNA: TGTGCCAGCAGCCCTAGACAGTACATGAACACTGAAGCTTTCTTT.

The V gene is TRBV4-1, the J gene TRBJ1-4; unclear D gene. This CDR3 is 16 amino acids long. The germline gives CDR1 MGHRA, CDR2 YSYEKL. V gave up 0 bases and J gave up 6 bases, with 14 bases separating them. The CDR3 loop is CASSQEVLGNDEKLFF. The DNA for the CDR3 is TGCGCCAGCAGCCAAGAGGTGTTGGGGAATGATGAAAAACTGTTTTTT.

The V and J genes are TRBV27 and TRBJ2-3, with D maybe TRBD2 (6 bases). The CDR3 is made up of 15 amino acids. Germline assignment: CDR1 MNHEY and CDR2 SMNVEV (reference sequence). Trimming shortened V by 3 bases and J by 2 bases, and 12 bases separated the two germline ends. CDR3 nucleotides: TGTGCCAGCAGTTTGGCGGGGAGATACACAGATACGCAGTATTTT. Translating gives CASSLAGRYTDTQYF.